This section outlines one TCR beta chain sequence together with its context. There is no known antigen for this receptor. Base quality data are lacking; no much larger clone is found one base away. V sheds 2 bases and J sheds 2 bases, leaving 6 bases between their ends. The CDR3 spans 13 residues, from the cysteine through the phenylalanine. The retained sequence is limited to the CDR3, 39 bases, with the frame set at the first base. TCRbeta CDR3 regions were amplified from genomic DNA by means of the immunoSEQ Assay, a bias-controlled multiplex PCR. Per the original workflow: The number of nucleated cells in each sample was estimated by amplification of reference gene primers within the assay. To quantify the absolute abundance of each unique TCRbeta CDR3 rearrangement, sequence reads were collapsed and filtered. For each sample, productive Simpson clonality was calculated as the square root of Simpson's diversity index across productive rearrangements. TCRdb re-hosts the immuneACCESS table, in-frame sequences only. Its copies lack some clones; in the studies checked, an unresolved V gene accounts for under half of them, and the cause for the rest is not known. That table gives V, J and clone size, and the DNA gave D and trimming. Across this sample there are fewer than 450,000 clones, with roughly 86% seen only once. The ten most abundant clones make up about 7% of the sample.

These data originate in a study of blood T cell repertoires in COVID-19 (dated by TCRdb to the early 2020s). Notes on the research overall: The collaborator samples originated in the United States, Italy and Spain and spanned the acute and convalescent phases of COVID-19. The material from the prospective study consisted of cDNA or gDNA derived from T cells, B-cell-depleted T cells, or PBMCs. Subjects who had been exposed to COVID-19, were actively infected with it, or had recovered from it provided the deeply sampled blood TCRbeta repertoires that made up the dataset. The repertoires were released in a freely available public database intended as a resource for research on the immune response to SARS-CoV-2. The samples were drawn from the first 160 participants of the ongoing ImmuneRACE study and from under 1,500 subjects provided by 6 global collaborators. A de-identified subject ID, COVID-19 status, age in years and sex were almost always included in the sample metadata. Where available, HLA class I and class II types were taken from metadata supplied by the sample provider and were not determined by assay-based typing. The paper's findings and limits, for the study overall: The amount of clinical and demographic metadata varied by source and participant and was provided uncurated.

One collaborating source in Seattle enrolled patients during active infection and followed them longitudinally through the course of disease. The collaborating institutions used their own protocols to collect whole blood in K2EDTA tubes. Collaborator samples were shipped for TCRbeta analysis as frozen whole blood, isolated PBMCs, or DNA extracted from either sample type. Sequencing used peripheral blood. The chain is made from TRBV12-3 or TRBV12-4 and TRBJ2-5, and possibly TRBD1, on 5 matching bases. This TCR was sampled from a woman in her sixties or seventies with COVID-19, enrolled during active disease. This receptor has the CDR3 CASSLKGQETQYF. The sequenced DNA: TGTGCCAGCAGTTTAAAGGGGCAAGAGACCCAGTACTTC.